This TCR beta chain was documented in a study of T cells after posttransplantation cyclophosphamide (dated by TCRdb to about 2016). About the investigation overall: Using TRB sequencing, the study followed how the T cell repertoire reconstituted after myeloablative bone marrow transplantation in which posttransplantation cyclophosphamide served as GVHD prophylaxis. Samples from 30 to 40 PTCy-treated patients and 16 related bone marrow donors of those patients were subjected to antigen receptor sequencing. TRB sequencing was performed on blood from all 35 or so PTCy patients with 1-year posttransplant specimens. In 3 patients, up to about 3 additional blood samples taken between 2 and 5.2 years after transplant also underwent TRB sequencing, as did pretransplant blood from a handful of patients. Because TRA and TRB clonality correlated tightly in 10 or so samples, later TCR analyses were limited to TRB. Public TRB sequences were compared against a database of over 3,500 sequences linked to responses to pathogens, tumor antigens, self-antigens and alloantigens.

PTCy-treated patients were drawn from a prospective multi-institutional clinical trial. Peripheral blood and bone marrow mononuclear cells were isolated by Ficoll-Hypaque density centrifugation and cryopreserved. The CDR3 numbers 15 residues from cysteine through phenylalanine. The only DNA kept is the CDR3, 45 bases in frame from the first base. After removal of 5 bases from V and 1 base from J, the junction retains 4 bases not matched to a gene. Reading the germline V gene gives CDR1 SGHTA and CDR2 FQGTGA. TRB sequencing was run on genomic DNA with either the immunoSEQ assay at survey resolution or the hsTCRB kit. Turning to the authors' computational methods: The immunoSEQ software handled initial read processing, and the LymphoSeq R package was used for repertoire analyses. For each TRB dataset, clonality was calculated as 1 minus normalized Shannon entropy, and the Gini coefficient was computed as well. To infer phenotypes in unsorted samples, TRB sequences from sorted subsets of the recipient or donor were mapped onto unsorted samples from the same recipient. Drawn from immuneACCESS, this table holds only the in-frame rearrangements with V and J called that TCRdb kept. Clones are partly lost; checked studies trace under half to an unresolved V gene and leave the rest unexplained. V, J and clone size derive from that table, while D and trimming were established from the DNA sequence. This sample gives tens of thousands of clones in total; just over 85% of them show up just once. In total, the top ten clones hold over 2.5% of the sample.

Comments on this clone: It lacks a known antigen. One base away there is no much larger clone; base qualities are not given.

What the study reported, not specific to this receptor: Across under 50 patients, recipient CMV seropositivity and CMV reactivation were highly associated with TRB clonality; PTCy diversity was similar to CNI/methotrexate controls. At 1-2 months, donor-recipient similarity was low but rose over the first year, and the later blood repertoires were often dominated by donor CD8+ memory clones. The TRB repertoires of T cells infiltrating skin or GI tract showed only limited overlap with the TRB repertoires of T cells in blood.

The receptor comes from a man younger than 40 with a blood cancer, CMV-positive, and with a related stem cell donor. Input material: PBMCs. This receptor chain uses TRBV7-3 and TRBJ2-1; 8 junctional bases match TRBD1. The DNA reads as follows: TGTGCCAGCAGCGGGGGACAGGCTTCCTACAATGAGCAGTTCTTC. Its translation reads: CASSGGQASYNEQFF. With all but the CDR3 taken from the reference TRBV7-3 and TRBJ2-1 genes, the full variable domain is: GAGVSQTPSNKVTEKGKYVELRCDPISGHTALYWYRQSLGQGPEFLIYFQGTGAADDSGLPNDRFFAVRPEGSVSTLKIQRTERGDSAVYLCASSGGQASYNEQFFGPGTRLTVL.